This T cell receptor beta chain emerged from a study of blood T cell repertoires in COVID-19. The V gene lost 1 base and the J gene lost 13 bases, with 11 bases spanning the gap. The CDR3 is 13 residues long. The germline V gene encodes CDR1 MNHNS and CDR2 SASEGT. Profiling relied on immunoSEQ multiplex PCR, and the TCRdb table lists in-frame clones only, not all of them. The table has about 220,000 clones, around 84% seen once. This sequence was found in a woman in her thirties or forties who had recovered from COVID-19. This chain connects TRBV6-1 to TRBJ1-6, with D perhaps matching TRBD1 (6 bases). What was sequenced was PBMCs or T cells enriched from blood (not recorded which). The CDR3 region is CASSEERGIPLHF. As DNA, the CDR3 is TGTGCCAGCAGTGAAGAAAGGGGGATTCCCCTCCACTTT.